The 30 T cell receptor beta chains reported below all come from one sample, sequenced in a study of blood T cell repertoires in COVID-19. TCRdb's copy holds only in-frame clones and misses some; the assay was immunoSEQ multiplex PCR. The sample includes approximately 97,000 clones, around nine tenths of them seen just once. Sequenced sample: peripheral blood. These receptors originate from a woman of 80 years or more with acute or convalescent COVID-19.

In nucleotides, the CDR3 is TGTGCCAGCAGTTCGGGGGGGGGCTCCTTCGATACGCAGTATTTT. Its protein product is CASSSGGGSFDTQYF. The chain employs TRBV11-2 and TRBJ2-3; 8 bases match TRBD2. The CDR3 totals 15 residues. The germline V gene encodes CDR1 SGHAT and CDR2 FQNNGV. Trimming at V came to 6 bases and at J to 6 bases, leaving 11 bases not matched to a gene.

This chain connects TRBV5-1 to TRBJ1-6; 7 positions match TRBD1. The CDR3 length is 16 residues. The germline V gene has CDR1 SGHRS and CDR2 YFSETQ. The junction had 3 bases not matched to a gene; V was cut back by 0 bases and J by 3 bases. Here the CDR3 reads CASSLGTGYYNSPLHF. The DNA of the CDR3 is TGCGCCAGCAGCTTGGGGACAGGCTACTATAATTCACCCCTCCACTTT.

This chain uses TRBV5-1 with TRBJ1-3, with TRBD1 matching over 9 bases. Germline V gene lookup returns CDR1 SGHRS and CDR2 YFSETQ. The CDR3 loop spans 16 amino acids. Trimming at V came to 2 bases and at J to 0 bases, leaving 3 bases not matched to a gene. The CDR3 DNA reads TGCGCCAGCAGCTTACAGGGGGCTCCCTCTGGAAACACCATATATTTT. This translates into CASSLQGAPSGNTIYF. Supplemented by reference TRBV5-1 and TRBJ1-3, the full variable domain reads KAGVTQTPRYLIKTRGQQVTLSCSPISGHRSVSWYQQTPGQGLQFLFEYFSETQRNKGNFPGRFSGRQFSNSRSEMNVSTLELGDSALYLCASSLQGAPSGNTIYFGEGSWLTVV.

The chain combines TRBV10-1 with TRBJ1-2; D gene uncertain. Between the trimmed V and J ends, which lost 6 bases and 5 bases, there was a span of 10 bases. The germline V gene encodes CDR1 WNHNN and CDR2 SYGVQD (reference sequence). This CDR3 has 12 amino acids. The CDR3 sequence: CASRRARYGYTF. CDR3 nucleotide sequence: TGCGCCAGCAGGAGGGCACGGTATGGCTACACCTTC.

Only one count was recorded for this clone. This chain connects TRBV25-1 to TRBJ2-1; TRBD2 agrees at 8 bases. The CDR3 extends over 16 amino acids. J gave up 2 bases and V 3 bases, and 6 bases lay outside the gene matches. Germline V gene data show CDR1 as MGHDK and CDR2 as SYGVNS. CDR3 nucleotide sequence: TGTGCCAGCAGTGAGATCAGCGGGGGCCCCTACAATGAGCAGTTCTTC. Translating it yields CASSEISGGPYNEQFF. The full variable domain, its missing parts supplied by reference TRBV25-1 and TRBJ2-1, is EADIYQTPRYLVIGTGKKITLECSQTMGHDKMYWYQQDPGMELHLIHYSYGVNSTEKGDLSSESTVSRIRTEHFPLTLESARPSHTSQYLCASSEISGGPYNEQFFGPGTRLTVL.

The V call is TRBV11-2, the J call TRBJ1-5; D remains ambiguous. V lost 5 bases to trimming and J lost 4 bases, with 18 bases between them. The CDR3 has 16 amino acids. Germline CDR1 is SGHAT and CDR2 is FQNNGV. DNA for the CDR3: TGTGCCAGCAGCCCATCAACGGGAAGCTCTAATCAGCCCCAGCATTTT. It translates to CASSPSTGSSNQPQHF.

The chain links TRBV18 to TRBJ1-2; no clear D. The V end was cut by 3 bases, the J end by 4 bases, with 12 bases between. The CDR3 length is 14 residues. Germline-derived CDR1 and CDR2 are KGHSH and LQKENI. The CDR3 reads CASSPETEFYGYTF. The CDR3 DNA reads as TGTGCCAGCTCACCGGAGACGGAATTCTATGGCTACACCTTC.

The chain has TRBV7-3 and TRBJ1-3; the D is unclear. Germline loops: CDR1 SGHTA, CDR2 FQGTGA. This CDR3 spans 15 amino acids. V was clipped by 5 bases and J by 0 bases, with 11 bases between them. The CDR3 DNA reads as TGTGCCAGCAGCCCCGGACTGTCCTCTGGAAACACCATATATTTT. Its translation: CASSPGLSSGNTIYF.

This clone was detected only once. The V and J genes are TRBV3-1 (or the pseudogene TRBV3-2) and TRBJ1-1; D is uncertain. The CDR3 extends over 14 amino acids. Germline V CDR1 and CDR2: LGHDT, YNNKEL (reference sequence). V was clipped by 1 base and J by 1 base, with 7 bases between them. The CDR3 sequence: CASSQARQNTEAFF. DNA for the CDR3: TGTGCCAGCAGCCAAGCCAGACAGAACACTGAAGCTTTCTTT.

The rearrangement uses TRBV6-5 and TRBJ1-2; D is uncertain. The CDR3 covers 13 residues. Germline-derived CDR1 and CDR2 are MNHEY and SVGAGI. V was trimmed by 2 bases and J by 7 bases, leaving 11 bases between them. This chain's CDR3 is CASSYDGVLGYTF. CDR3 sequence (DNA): TGTGCCAGCAGTTACGACGGGGTTCTTGGCTACACCTTC.

The CDR3 DNA follows: TGCGCCAGCAGCTCAGTCAGGGAATCTGGCTACACCTTC. Protein: CASSSVRESGYTF. The chain combines TRBV5-1 with TRBJ1-2; D perhaps matches TRBD1 (5 bases). The CDR3 has 13 residues. V was shortened by 3 bases and J by 7 bases, with 13 bases between the two germline ends. Germline CDR1 reads SGHRS; CDR2 reads YFSETQ.

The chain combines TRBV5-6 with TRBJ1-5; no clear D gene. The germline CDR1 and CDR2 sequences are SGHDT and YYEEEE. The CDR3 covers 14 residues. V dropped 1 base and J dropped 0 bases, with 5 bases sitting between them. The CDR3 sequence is CASSLPGSNQPQHF. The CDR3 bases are TGTGCCAGCAGCTTGCCGGGTAGCAATCAGCCCCAGCATTTT.

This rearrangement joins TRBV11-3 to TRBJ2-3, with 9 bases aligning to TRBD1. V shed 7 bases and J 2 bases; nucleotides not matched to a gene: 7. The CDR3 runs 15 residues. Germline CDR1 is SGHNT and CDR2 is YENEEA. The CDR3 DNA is TGTGCCAGCACCTCTGGGGACAGGGACACAGATACGCAGTATTTT. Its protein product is CASTSGDRDTDTQYF.

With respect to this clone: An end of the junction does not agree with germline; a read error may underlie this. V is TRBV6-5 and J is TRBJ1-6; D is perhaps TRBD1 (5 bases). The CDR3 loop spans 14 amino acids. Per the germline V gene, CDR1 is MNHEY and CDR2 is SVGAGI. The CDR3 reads CASGGGAYYSPLHF. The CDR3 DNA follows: TGTGCCAGCGGGGGGGGTGCCTATTATTCACCCCTCCACTTT.

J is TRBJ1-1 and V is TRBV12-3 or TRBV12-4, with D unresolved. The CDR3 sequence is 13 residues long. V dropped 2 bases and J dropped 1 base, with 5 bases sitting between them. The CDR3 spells CASSLIQNTEAFF. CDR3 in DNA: TGTGCCAGCAGTTTAATCCAGAACACTGAAGCTTTCTTT.

The CDR3 is CSVEDLQGANEKLFF. The CDR3 nucleotides are TGCAGCGTTGAAGATCTACAGGGGGCTAATGAAAAACTGTTTTTT. The chain combines TRBV29-1 with TRBJ1-4; 8 positions match TRBD1. The trim removed 0 bases at V and 3 bases at J, leaving 3 bases unmatched. The germline gives CDR1 SQVTM, CDR2 ANQGSEA. This CDR3 contains 15 residues.

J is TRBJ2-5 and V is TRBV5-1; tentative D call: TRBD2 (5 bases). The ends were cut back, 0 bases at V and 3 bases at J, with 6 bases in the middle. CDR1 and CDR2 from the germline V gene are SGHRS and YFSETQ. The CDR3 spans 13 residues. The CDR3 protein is CASSLVGEETQYF. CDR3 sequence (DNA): TGCGCCAGCAGCTTGGTGGGAGAAGAGACCCAGTACTTC.

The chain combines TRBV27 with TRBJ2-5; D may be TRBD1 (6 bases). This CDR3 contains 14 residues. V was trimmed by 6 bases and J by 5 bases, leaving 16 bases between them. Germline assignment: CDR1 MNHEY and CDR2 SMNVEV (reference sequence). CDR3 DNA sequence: TGTGCCAGCAGGCTAGCAGGGGTTCGGGAGACCCAGTACTTC. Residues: CASRLAGVRETQYF.

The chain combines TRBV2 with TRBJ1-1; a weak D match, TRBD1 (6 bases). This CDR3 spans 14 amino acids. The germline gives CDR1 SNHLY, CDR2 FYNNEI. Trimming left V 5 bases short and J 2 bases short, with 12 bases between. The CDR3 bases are TGTGCCAGCAGTCCTCAGGGGACCAACACTGAAGCTTTCTTT. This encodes CASSPQGTNTEAFF.

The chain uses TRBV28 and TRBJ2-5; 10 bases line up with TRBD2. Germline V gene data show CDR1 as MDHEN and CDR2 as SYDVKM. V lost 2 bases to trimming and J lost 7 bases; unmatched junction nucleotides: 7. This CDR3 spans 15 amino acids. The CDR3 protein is CASSLILAGVRTQYF. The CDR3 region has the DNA TGTGCCAGCAGTTTAATCCTAGCGGGGGTGAGGACCCAGTACTTC.

CDR3 region: CASSQWGANYGYTF. The CDR3 DNA reads TGTGCCAGCAGCCAATGGGGAGCTAACTATGGCTACACCTTC. The V gene is TRBV3-1 (or the pseudogene TRBV3-2), the J gene TRBJ1-2; no clear D gene. The germline V gene has CDR1 LGHDT and CDR2 YNNKEL (reference sequence). The V end was cut by 2 bases, the J end by 0 bases, with 7 bases between. The CDR3 sequence is 14 residues long.

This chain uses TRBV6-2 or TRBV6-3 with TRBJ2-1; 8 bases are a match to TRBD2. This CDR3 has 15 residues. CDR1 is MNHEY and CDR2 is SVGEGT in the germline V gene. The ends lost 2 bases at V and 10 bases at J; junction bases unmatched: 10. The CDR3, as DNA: TGTGCCAGCAGTTACGGGAGCGGGGGTCCTCGCGAGCAGTTCTTC. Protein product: CASSYGSGGPREQFF.

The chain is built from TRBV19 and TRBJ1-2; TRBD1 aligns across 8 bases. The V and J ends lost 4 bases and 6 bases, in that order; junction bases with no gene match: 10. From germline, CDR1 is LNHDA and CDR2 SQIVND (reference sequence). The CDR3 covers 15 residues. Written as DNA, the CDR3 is TGTGCCAGTAGTAGTGGCAGGGGGCAGGCGAATGGCTACACCTTC. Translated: CASSSGRGQANGYTF.

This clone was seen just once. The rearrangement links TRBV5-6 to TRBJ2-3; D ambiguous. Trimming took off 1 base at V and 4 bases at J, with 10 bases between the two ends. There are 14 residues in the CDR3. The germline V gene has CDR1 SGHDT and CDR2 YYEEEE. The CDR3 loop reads CASSLWPTSDTQYF. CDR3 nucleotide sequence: TGTGCCAGCAGCTTGTGGCCGACTTCAGATACGCAGTATTTT.

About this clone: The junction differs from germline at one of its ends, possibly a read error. CDR3 coding DNA: TGTGCCAGCAGCAGTTATACTTCACCCCTCCACTTT. It encodes CASSSYTSPLHF. This sequence joins TRBV6-5 and TRBJ1-6; no definite D call. Germline V gives CDR1 MNHEY, CDR2 SVGAGI. The CDR3 covers 12 residues.

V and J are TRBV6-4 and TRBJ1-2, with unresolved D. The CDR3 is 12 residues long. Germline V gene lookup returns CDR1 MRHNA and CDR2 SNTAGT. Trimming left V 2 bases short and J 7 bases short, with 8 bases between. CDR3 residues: CASSDGAIGYTF. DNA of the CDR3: TGTGCCAGCAGTGACGGAGCTATTGGCTACACCTTC.

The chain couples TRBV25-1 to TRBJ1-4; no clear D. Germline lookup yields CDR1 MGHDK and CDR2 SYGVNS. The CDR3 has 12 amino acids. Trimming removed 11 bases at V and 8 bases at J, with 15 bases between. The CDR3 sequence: CASKSRGEKLFF. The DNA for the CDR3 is TGTGCCTCCAAGAGTCGGGGAGAAAAACTGTTTTTT. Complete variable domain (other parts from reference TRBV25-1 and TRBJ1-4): EADIYQTPRYLVIGTGKKITLECSQTMGHDKMYWYQQDPGMELHLIHYSYGVNSTEKGDLSSESTVSRIRTEHFPLTLESARPSHTSQYLCASKSRGEKLFFGSGTQLSVL.

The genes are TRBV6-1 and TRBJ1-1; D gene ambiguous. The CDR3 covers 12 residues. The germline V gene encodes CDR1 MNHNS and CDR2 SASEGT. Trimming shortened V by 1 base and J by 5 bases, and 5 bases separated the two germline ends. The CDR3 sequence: CASSEGRTEAFF. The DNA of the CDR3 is TGTGCCAGCAGTGAAGGGCGGACTGAAGCTTTCTTT.

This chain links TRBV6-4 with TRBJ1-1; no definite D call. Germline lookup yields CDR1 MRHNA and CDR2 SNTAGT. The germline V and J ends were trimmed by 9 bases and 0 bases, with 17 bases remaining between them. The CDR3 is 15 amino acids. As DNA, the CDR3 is TGTGCCAGACGCCCCCCGGAGCCTCTGAACACTGAAGCTTTCTTT. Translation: CARRPPEPLNTEAFF.

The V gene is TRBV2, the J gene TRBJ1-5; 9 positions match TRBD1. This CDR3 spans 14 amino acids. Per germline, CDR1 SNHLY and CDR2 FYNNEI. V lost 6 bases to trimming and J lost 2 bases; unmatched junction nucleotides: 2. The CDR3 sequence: CASRDRGGNQPQHF. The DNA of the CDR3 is TGTGCCAGCAGGGACAGGGGTGGCAATCAGCCCCAGCATTTT.